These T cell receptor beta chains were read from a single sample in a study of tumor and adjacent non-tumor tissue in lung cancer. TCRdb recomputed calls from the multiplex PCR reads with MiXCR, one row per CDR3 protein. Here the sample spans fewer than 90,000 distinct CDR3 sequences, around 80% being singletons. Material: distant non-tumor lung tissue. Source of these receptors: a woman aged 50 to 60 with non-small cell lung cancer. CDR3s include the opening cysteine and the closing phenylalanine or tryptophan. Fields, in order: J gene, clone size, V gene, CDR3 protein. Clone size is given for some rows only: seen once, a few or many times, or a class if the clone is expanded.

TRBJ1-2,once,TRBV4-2,CASSQDGRDVYTF
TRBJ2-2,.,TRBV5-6,CASSLEGSGRSTGELYF
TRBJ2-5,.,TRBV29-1,CSLRLAGGLQDTQYF
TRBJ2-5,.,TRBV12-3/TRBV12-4,CASSPGWETQNF
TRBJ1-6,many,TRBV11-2,CASSLAWADNSPLHF
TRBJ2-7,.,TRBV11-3,CASSLDGTGGFYQQHF
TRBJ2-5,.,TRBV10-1,CARPTMREIQYF
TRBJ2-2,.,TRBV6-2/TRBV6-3,CASSRLGYRLAGELFF
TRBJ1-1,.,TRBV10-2,CASSGANTEAFF
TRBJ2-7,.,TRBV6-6,CASNSRDGTYVQYF
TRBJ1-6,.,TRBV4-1,CTSNHGSGDSSLHF
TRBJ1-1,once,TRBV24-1,CATSERTRPEAFF
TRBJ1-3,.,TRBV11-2,CAICLQSGDIIYF
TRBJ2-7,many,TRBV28,CASSEPTSGDYEQYF
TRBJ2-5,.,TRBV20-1,CSAWPGEETQYF
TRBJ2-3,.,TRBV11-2,CANSLGSSGDHTQYF
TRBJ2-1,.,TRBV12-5,CASSLGLPAGGWDEQFF
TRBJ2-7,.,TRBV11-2,CASSIDRDKRIPPYEQYF
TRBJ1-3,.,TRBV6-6,CANSTRNRGHGNTIYF
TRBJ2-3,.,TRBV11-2,CASSSSVREYF
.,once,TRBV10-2,CASSESDIIQSQYF
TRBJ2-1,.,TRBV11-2,CARSLGVASNEQFF
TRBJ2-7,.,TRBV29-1,CSVTGLAGNNYEQYF
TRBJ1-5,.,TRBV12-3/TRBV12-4,CARGLVDSNQAQHF
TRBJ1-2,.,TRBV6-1,CARIRAGGGYGYTF
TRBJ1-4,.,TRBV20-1,CSARARFNKKLFF
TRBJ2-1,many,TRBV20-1,CSARPSGVQEREQFF
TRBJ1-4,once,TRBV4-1,CASSQDQMLNERLFF
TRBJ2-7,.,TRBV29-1,CSVEATSGRAPYEQYF
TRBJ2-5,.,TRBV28,CAMGDRNQETQYF
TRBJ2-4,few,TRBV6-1,CASRGQSKNIQHF
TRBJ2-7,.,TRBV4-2,CASSHGVEVVPYEQYF
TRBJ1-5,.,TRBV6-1,CARNGTGGNQPQHF
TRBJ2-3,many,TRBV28,CASREGGTITDTQYF
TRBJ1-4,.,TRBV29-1,CSVLSRPGEKLFF
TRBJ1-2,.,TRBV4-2,CASSQDSRDAYTF
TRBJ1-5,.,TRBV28,CTSPLMGPQHF
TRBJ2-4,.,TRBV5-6,CASGLAKNIHYF
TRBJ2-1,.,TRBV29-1,CNSKRREGGEQFF
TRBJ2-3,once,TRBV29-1,CSIEADHSTNTQYF
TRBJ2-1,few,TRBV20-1,CSASRNPGNEQFF
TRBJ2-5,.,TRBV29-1,CSVDWEEETQYF
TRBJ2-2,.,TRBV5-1,CASSSQGTTGESFF
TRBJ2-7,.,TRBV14,CASSQKLGYNEHYF
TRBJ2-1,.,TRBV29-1,CSVRDQGGGRSYNEQIF
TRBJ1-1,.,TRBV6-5,CVSITVGKAFF
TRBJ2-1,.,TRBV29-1,CSVVPQGPGSYNEQFF
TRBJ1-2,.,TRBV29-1,CNTTKGDYGYTF
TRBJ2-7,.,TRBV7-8,CASSLVVGGRAESYEQYF